These 8 T cell receptor beta chains were sequenced from one sample in a study of blood T cell repertoires in COVID-19. The method was immunoSEQ multiplex PCR; TCRdb's version includes in-frame clones alone and lacks a portion of them. The table shows about 97,000 clones, with around nine tenths occurring only once. The specimen sequenced was peripheral blood. These receptor sequences come from a man aged 45-65 years with active COVID-19.

The rearrangement joins TRBV5-1 to TRBJ2-5; 9 positions agree with TRBD2. Germline trimming cut 4 bases from V and 1 base from J; bases unmatched to any gene: 8. Germline V CDR1 and CDR2: SGHRS, YFSETQ. CDR3 length: 16 amino acids. This CDR3 is CASSGEPRGGQETQYF. The CDR3 DNA sequence: TGCGCCAGCAGCGGGGAGCCGCGGGGGGGCCAAGAGACCCAGTACTTC. Using reference TRBV5-1 and TRBJ2-5 for the parts outside the CDR3, the full variable domain is KAGVTQTPRYLIKTRGQQVTLSCSPISGHRSVSWYQQTPGQGLQFLFEYFSETQRNKGNFPGRFSGRQFSNSRSEMNVSTLELGDSALYLCASSGEPRGGQETQYFGPGTRLLVL.

The V and J genes are TRBV3-1 (or the pseudogene TRBV3-2) and TRBJ1-2; 10 bases match TRBD1. Germline-derived CDR1 and CDR2 are LGHDT and YNNKEL (reference sequence). The length of the CDR3 is 15 residues. The junction had 3 bases not matched to a gene; V was cut back by 1 base and J by 4 bases. The chain's CDR3 is CASSQGRTGGYGYTF. Here the CDR3 DNA reads TGTGCCAGCAGCCAAGGGAGGACAGGGGGCTATGGCTACACCTTC.

V gene TRBV18 combines with J gene TRBJ1-2; D not resolved. Trimming removed 3 bases from V and 7 bases from J, with 12 bases in between. This CDR3 is built from 13 residues. From germline, CDR1 is KGHSH and CDR2 LQKENI. CDR3 in amino acids: CASSPAEEGGYTF. In DNA, the CDR3 is TGTGCCAGCTCACCGGCAGAGGAGGGTGGCTACACCTTC. Full variable domain (remainder filled in from reference TRBV18 and TRBJ1-2): NAGVMQNPRHLVRRRGQEARLRCSPMKGHSHVYWYRQLPEEGLKFMVYLQKENIIDESGMPKERFSAEFPKEGPSILRIQQVVRGDSAAYFCASSPAEEGGYTFGSGTRLTVV.

V is TRBV5-1 and J is TRBJ2-2; tentative D call: TRBD2 (7 bases). CDR1 SGHRS and CDR2 YFSETQ come from the germline V gene. There are 15 residues in the CDR3. V was cut by 0 bases and J by 5 bases, with 11 bases left in between. The CDR3 spells CASSLDREGTGELFF. The CDR3 DNA sequence: TGCGCCAGCAGCTTGGACAGGGAGGGTACCGGGGAGCTGTTTTTT.

This rearrangement joins TRBV13 to TRBJ1-1; a weak D match, TRBD1 (5 bases). Trimming removed 5 bases from V and 7 bases from J, with 14 bases in between. The CDR3 length is 13 residues. The germline V gene has CDR1 PRHDT and CDR2 FYEKMQ (reference sequence). CDR3 amino acids: CASSPRGYGEAFF. In DNA, the CDR3 is TGTGCCAGCAGCCCCCGGGGGTACGGTGAAGCTTTCTTT.

This clone was counted once. The genes are TRBV5-6 and TRBJ2-7; D unresolved. The CDR3 is made up of 12 amino acids. CDR1 SGHDT and CDR2 YYEEEE come from the germline V gene. V was cut by 0 bases and J by 7 bases, with 8 bases left in between. CDR3: CASSLVDFEQYF. The CDR3 region has the DNA TGTGCCAGCAGCTTGGTAGATTTTGAGCAGTACTTC.

This clone was seen a handful of times. The V and J genes are TRBV28 and TRBJ2-3; 9 bases align to TRBD2. Germline trimming cut 5 bases from V and 5 bases from J; bases unmatched to any gene: 14. Germline-derived CDR1 and CDR2 are MDHEN and SYDVKM. The CDR3 is 17 amino acids. The CDR3 sequence: CASSLPGSGGLGDTQYF. In DNA, the CDR3 is TGTGCCAGCAGTCTGCCAGGCAGCGGGGGGTTGGGAGATACGCAGTATTTT.

The rearrangement joins TRBV10-1 to TRBJ1-4; D unclear. V was cut by 6 bases and J by 0 bases, with 11 bases left in between. The CDR3 runs 15 residues. Germline V gives CDR1 WNHNN, CDR2 SYGVQD (reference sequence). The CDR3 DNA is TGCGCCAGCAGGTCCCCCAGTGCAACTAATGAAAAACTGTTTTTT. It yields the protein CASRSPSATNEKLFF.